This TCR beta chain was identified during a study of OX40 agonist ivuxolimab in advanced cancers. At the level of the whole study: The costimulatory receptor OX40 (CD134) was targeted by ivuxolimab, a fully human IgG2 agonistic monoclonal antibody. Intravenous ivuxolimab was administered to patients every 2 weeks at six dose levels: 0.01, 0.1, 0.3, 1.5, 3 and 10 mg/kg. Patients were allowed to have had prior anti-PD-1, anti-PD-L1 or anti-CTLA-4 therapy, and more than 30% of the dose-escalation patients had previously received checkpoint inhibitors. A male proportion of 70% to 90% and a mean age of about 60 years, ranging from 23 to 79, were recorded for the dose-escalation cohort. Peripheral TCRbeta sequencing was intended to test whether TCR sequence diversity was altered and clonal T-cell expansion was caused by ivuxolimab. Of the approximately 50 dose-escalation patients, hepatocellular carcinoma was present in about 20, melanoma in around 15, renal cell carcinoma in 9 and head and neck cancer in 9. Three dose-escalation patients achieved partial responses, one with hepatocellular carcinoma and two with cutaneous melanoma. The monotherapy dose-escalation portion (N ≈ 52 patients) of the phase I ivuxolimab trial is reported in the paper.

Comment on this clone: This clone's antigen is unknown. Qualities for individual bases were not recorded, and no much larger clone is one base off.

Genomic DNA was extracted from sorted cells for sequencing of the TCRbeta CDR3 region. TCRbeta CDR3 regions were sequenced using the immunoSEQ Assay. The source is immuneACCESS, and TCRdb retained only in-frame sequences with V and J called. Part of the clones is not carried over; for the studies checked, unresolved V genes explain less than half of this, and the remainder is unexplained. This sample comprises more than 15,000 clones, roughly 74% of them detected only once. More than 25% of the sample comes from the top ten. What the study reported, not specific to this receptor: On average, CD8+ T cells showed more expanded clones than CD4+ T cells after ivuxolimab. Low levels of normalized T-cell clonal expansion were also seen in some nonresponding patients. Which antigens the clonally expanded peripheral T cells were specific for was not determined. In partial responders in the 0.1-3.0 mg/kg groups, normalized peripheral clonal expansion was found to be among the lowest, especially among CD8+ T cells. At doses from 0.1 to 3.0 mg/kg, clonal expansion was seen in both CD4+ and CD8+ blood T cells between baseline and week 6.

Patients with autoimmune disease history or receiving systemic immunosuppression were excluded from the trial. In every dose cohort, peripheral blood was drawn for TCR sequencing at baseline, cycle 4 day 1, and cycle 7 day 1. The samples were drawn from a first-in-human, open-label, multicenter phase I dose-escalation trial of ivuxolimab. Adults with locally advanced or metastatic melanoma, renal cell carcinoma, hepatocellular carcinoma or head and neck squamous cell carcinoma were enrolled in the trial. CD4+ and CD8+ T cells were sorted separately from peripheral blood before TCR sequencing. The TCR sequence derives from an adult with an advanced solid tumor such as melanoma, head and neck, liver or kidney cancer. Sample: CD4+ or CD8+ T cells sorted from blood, taken in a trial of the OX40 agonist ivuxolimab.

The nucleotides are TGTGCCAGTAGTCCGGGACAGGGTCTGAACGCCGAAAAACTGTTTTTT. Protein translation: CASSPGQGLNAEKLFF. The sequence joins TRBV19 to TRBJ1-4; 9 bases in between match TRBD1. The CDR3 goes from the cysteine to the phenylalanine over 16 residues. The entry retains the CDR3 DNA only, 48 bases that are in frame from base 1. For CDR1 and CDR2, the germline V gene (reference sequence) lists LNHDA and SQIVND. The germline V and J ends show losses of 5 bases and 8 bases respectively, and no gene match explains 12 bases of the junction.